The rows below give T cell receptor beta chains drawn from one sample of a study of shared clonotypes between healthy human individuals. Measured with immunoSEQ multiplex PCR; TCRdb has only the in-frame clones, and not every one. The table has 2.3 million or so clones, just over 90% seen once. The sequenced sample consisted of naive CD4+ T cells from PBMCs. The receptors stem from a man in his late teens or twenties in good health. Some clones in this sample may be carry-over from other donors' samples. Both conserved end residues are part of each CDR3.

V	J	CDR3
TRBV27	TRBJ1-1	CASSLSRLNTEAFF
TRBV30	TRBJ2-3	CAWSIGQTDTQYF
TRBV7-9	TRBJ1-5	CASSFQEDQPQHF
TRBV28	TRBJ2-3	CASSRTGSDTQYF
TRBV9	TRBJ2-3	CASSVVRASSTDTQYF
TRBV28	TRBJ1-6	CASSRQGSNSPLHF
TRBV7-6	TRBJ2-3	CASSLLATTSTDTQYF
TRBV7-6	TRBJ2-7	CASSRGTEGDEQYF
TRBV19	TRBJ2-1	CASSIRGPGQGINEQFF
TRBV12-5	TRBJ1-5	CASAVDNQPQHF
TRBV7-9	TRBJ1-3	CASTPRGDYGNTIYF
TRBV20-1	TRBJ1-2	CSARDLLGYTF
TRBV7-2	TRBJ2-3	CASSLLGPPTDTQYF
TRBV9	TRBJ2-1	CASSVLTGGGGSEQFF
TRBV11-3	TRBJ2-7	CASSLTLQANEQYF
TRBV10-2	TRBJ1-2	CASGEQDRGRRGYTF
TRBV19	TRBJ2-1	CASSTSSGRSYNEQFF
TRBV6-5	TRBJ2-7	CASSYSLAFSYEQYF
TRBV7-2	TRBJ2-6	CASSLGFARMSSGANVLTF
TRBV11-2	TRBJ1-1	CASSSTGVEAFF
TRBV5-1	TRBJ2-7	CASSTGSGGDLYEQYF
TRBV28	TRBJ2-7	CASSDSGYPYF
TRBV5-4	TRBJ1-2	CASRGAPGTGENYGYTF
TRBV5-1	TRBJ2-3	CASTRTGGEDTQYF
TRBV6-5	TRBJ2-3	CASSYHSTDTQYF
TRBV4-3	TRBJ1-5	CASSPSMGGNQPQHF